This entry lists 21 T cell receptor beta chains sequenced from one sample in a study of blood T cell repertoires in COVID-19. The table came from immunoSEQ multiplex PCR; TCRdb's copy has only in-frame clones and leaves some out. The sample carries approximately 97,000 clones, about 90% recorded once. Source material: peripheral blood. The receptors stem from a man aged 50-60 years with COVID-19, enrolled during active disease.

The chain links TRBV6-5 to TRBJ1-4; TRBD1 matches 9 bases. The CDR3 has 14 amino acids. Trimming cost V 6 bases and J 3 bases; bases outside gene matches: 2. Germline CDR1 MNHEY, CDR2 SVGAGI. The CDR3 DNA sequence: TGTGCCAGCAGACGACAGGGGGCTAATGAAAAACTGTTTTTT. Its translation is CASRRQGANEKLFF.

The chain combines TRBV19 with TRBJ2-1, with 9 bases matching TRBD2. The V and J ends lost 4 bases and 2 bases, in that order; junction bases with no gene match: 18. Per germline, CDR1 LNHDA and CDR2 SQIVND (reference sequence). The CDR3 runs 20 residues. The CDR3 spells CASSTDRATNGGGAYNEQFF. The CDR3, as DNA: TGTGCCAGTAGTACAGACAGGGCTACTAATGGCGGGGGGGCCTACAATGAGCAGTTCTTC. Full variable domain (outside the CDR3, taken from reference TRBV19 and TRBJ2-1): DGGITQSPKYLFRKEGQNVTLSCEQNLNHDAMYWYRQDPGQGLRLIYYSQIVNDFQKGDIAEGYSVSREKKESFPLTVTSAQKNPTAFYLCASSTDRATNGGGAYNEQFFGPGTRLTVL.

The chain employs TRBV18 and TRBJ2-7, with 7 bases identical to TRBD2. V gave up 0 bases and J gave up 3 bases; unmatched junction bases: 2. Per germline, CDR1 KGHSH and CDR2 LQKENI. This CDR3 comprises 14 residues. CDR3 amino acids: CASSPPGGNYEQYF. Written as DNA, the CDR3 is TGTGCCAGCTCACCACCGGGAGGGAACTACGAGCAGTACTTC. Full variable domain (outside the CDR3, taken from reference TRBV18 and TRBJ2-7): NAGVMQNPRHLVRRRGQEARLRCSPMKGHSHVYWYRQLPEEGLKFMVYLQKENIIDESGMPKERFSAEFPKEGPSILRIQQVVRGDSAAYFCASSPPGGNYEQYFGPGTRLTVT.

This chain uses TRBV3-1 (or the pseudogene TRBV3-2) with TRBJ1-6; D is undetermined. Germline CDR1 and CDR2: LGHDT and YNNKEL (reference sequence). The CDR3 loop spans 14 amino acids. The V end lost 4 bases, the J end lost 13 bases, and 17 bases lay between the germline ends. In DNA form, the CDR3 reads TGTGCCAGCAGCCCCTCCGGTTCCATTTCCCCCCTCCACTTT. It specifies CASSPSGSISPLHF.

This chain joins TRBV19 and TRBJ1-1, with 9 bases lining up with TRBD1. The CDR3 runs to 16 residues. The V gene end was trimmed by 1 base and the J gene end by 0 bases; junction bases not matched to a gene: 3. Germline V gives CDR1 LNHDA, CDR2 SQIVND (reference sequence). The CDR3: CASSIGTGDVNTEAFF. DNA of the CDR3: TGTGCCAGTAGTATAGGGACAGGGGATGTGAACACTGAAGCTTTCTTT.

The chain employs TRBV28 and TRBJ1-4; TRBD1 matches 8 bases. The V gene's germline CDR1 is MDHEN and CDR2 SYDVKM. CDR3 length: 14 amino acids. V lost 7 bases to trimming and J lost 5 bases; unmatched junction nucleotides: 6. Here the CDR3 DNA reads TGTGCCAGCACCTCGACAGGGGAAAATGAAAAACTGTTTTTT. Protein: CASTSTGENEKLFF. Together with reference TRBV28 and TRBJ1-4, the CDR3 gives the full variable domain: DVKVTQSSRYLVKRTGEKVFLECVQDMDHENMFWYRQDPGLGLRLIYFSYDVKMKEKGDIPEGYSVSREKKERFSLILESASTNQTSMYLCASTSTGENEKLFFGSGTQLSVL.

This chain joins TRBV19 and TRBJ1-2; TRBD1 aligns across 7 bases. Losses at the gene ends were 2 bases for V and 6 bases for J; bases not matched to a gene: 3. Germline CDR1 and CDR2: LNHDA and SQIVND (reference sequence). The CDR3 extends over 13 amino acids. CDR3 in DNA: TGTGCCAGTAGTATAACGACAGGGAATGGCTACACCTTC. Its translation is CASSITTGNGYTF.

This clone was detected once. The rearrangement uses TRBV4-2 and TRBJ1-1; the D gene is possibly TRBD1 (6 bases). Trimming cost V 2 bases and J 1 base, with 20 bases left between them. CDR1 and CDR2 from the germline V gene are LGHNA and YNFKEQ. The length of the CDR3 is 18 residues. The CDR3 sequence is CASSQPPTRTDRNTEAFF. CDR3 DNA: TGTGCCAGCAGCCAACCACCGACCCGGACAGACAGGAACACTGAAGCTTTCTTT.

The chain recombines TRBV14 with TRBJ2-6, with D possibly matching TRBD1 (6 bases). Germline lookup yields CDR1 SGHDN and CDR2 FVKESK. The CDR3 is made up of 20 amino acids. V lost 0 bases and J 0 bases, leaving 18 bases between the germline ends. The CDR3 reads CASSQDGSGQTPSGANVLTF. The CDR3, as DNA: TGTGCCAGCAGCCAAGATGGGTCAGGACAGACGCCCTCTGGGGCCAACGTCCTGACTTTC.

V usage is TRBV13 and J usage is TRBJ2-4; 10 nucleotides align to TRBD2. CDR3 size: 18 residues. J was trimmed by 2 bases and V by 4 bases; bases with no gene match: 11. Germline V gives CDR1 PRHDT, CDR2 FYEKMQ (reference sequence). The CDR3 region is CASSSHASGGMTKNIQYF. In nucleotides, the CDR3 is TGTGCCAGCAGCTCGCACGCTAGCGGGGGAATGACCAAAAACATTCAGTACTTC.

In regard to this clone: The junction shows a germline mismatch at one end, possibly a read error. The J gene is TRBJ1-5, the V gene TRBV15; D is perhaps TRBD1 (5 bases). The CDR3 covers 17 residues. CDR1 is LNHNV, CDR2 YYDKDF, per germline (reference sequence). The CDR3 protein is CATSKVGGRWANKPQHF. In DNA form, the CDR3 reads TGTGCCACCAGTAAGGTCGGGGGGAGATGGGCCAATAAGCCCCAGCATTTT.

The chain recombines TRBV24-1 with TRBJ1-5; 7 nucleotides line up with TRBD1. Germline V CDR1 and CDR2: KGHDR, SFDVKD. The CDR3 loop spans 15 amino acids. J gave up 2 bases and V 4 bases, and 4 bases lay outside the gene matches. CDR3 bases: TGTGCCACCAGTGACCCCGGGACAGGCAATCAGCCCCAGCATTTT. The encoded protein is CATSDPGTGNQPQHF.

The rearrangement joins TRBV11-2 to TRBJ2-3; 12 bases line up with TRBD2. V shed 1 base and J 4 bases; nucleotides not matched to a gene: 6. CDR1 is SGHAT, CDR2 FQNNGV, per germline. The length of the CDR3 is 17 residues. CDR3 sequence: CASSLVPLAGGADTQYF. CDR3 nucleotide sequence: TGTGCCAGCAGCTTAGTTCCACTAGCGGGGGGCGCAGATACGCAGTATTTT.

This chain joins TRBV7-9 and TRBJ1-3; TRBD1 is a possible D gene (6 bases). Trimming pared 1 base from V and 2 bases from J, leaving 9 bases between. Germline V gene sequence: CDR1 SEHNR, CDR2 FQNEAQ (reference sequence). This CDR3 is built from 15 residues. The CDR3 bases are TGTGCCAGCAGCTTAGTTGGGACACCTGGAAACACCATATATTTT. Residues: CASSLVGTPGNTIYF.

The chain couples TRBV7-9 to TRBJ1-2; unclear D gene. The ends were cut back, 1 base at V and 7 bases at J, with 10 bases in the middle. This CDR3 contains 13 residues. In germline, CDR1 is SEHNR, CDR2 FQNEAQ (reference sequence). CDR3 coding DNA: TGTGCCAGCAGCTTAGGACTGGGTGGTGGCTACACCTTC. It codes for CASSLGLGGGYTF.

The J gene is TRBJ2-2, the V gene TRBV11-2, with 8 bases aligning to TRBD1. Germline CDR1 SGHAT, CDR2 FQNNGV. Losses at the gene ends were 7 bases for V and 4 bases for J; bases not matched to a gene: 11. The CDR3 length is 16 residues. The CDR3 is CASTINPGTGTGELFF. The CDR3 coding sequence is TGTGCCAGCACCATCAACCCGGGGACAGGCACCGGGGAGCTGTTTTTT.

The table lists this clone with a few counts. This sequence joins TRBV6-6 and TRBJ2-1; D ambiguous. Looked up from germline, CDR1 is MNHNY and CDR2 is SVGAGI (reference sequence). The V end lost 0 bases, the J end lost 4 bases, and 4 bases lay between the germline ends. This CDR3 spans 13 amino acids. The CDR3 DNA reads TGTGCCAGCAGTTACTCCAGGTACAATGAGCAGTTCTTC. It encodes CASSYSRYNEQFF.

This sequence joins TRBV6-5 and TRBJ2-1; possible D gene TRBD2, 6 bases. Trimming stripped 2 bases from V and 0 bases from J, with 11 bases between. The CDR3 length is 16 residues. Germline V CDR1 and CDR2: MNHEY, SVGAGI. CDR3 nucleotides: TGTGCCAGCAGTTACGGGCTAGCGAACTCCTACAATGAGCAGTTCTTC. It translates to CASSYGLANSYNEQFF.

The chain combines TRBV13 with TRBJ1-5; perhaps TRBD1 as D (5 bases). The CDR3 extends over 16 amino acids. Germline V gene data show CDR1 as PRHDT and CDR2 as FYEKMQ (reference sequence). Trimming took 3 bases from V and 6 from J, leaving 18 bases between them. The CDR3 sequence is CASSFRFTGLGQPQHF. The CDR3 DNA reads as TGTGCCAGCAGCTTCAGATTTACAGGTCTTGGTCAGCCCCAGCATTTT.

The rearrangement uses TRBV7-2 and TRBJ2-7; D not certain. Deletions cut 5 bases from V and 1 base from J, with 12 bases between. The germline gives CDR1 SGHTA, CDR2 FQGNSA. This CDR3 region has 14 residues. CDR3 sequence reads: CASSPPSRSYEQYF. CDR3 DNA sequence: TGTGCCAGCAGCCCACCGAGCCGTTCCTACGAGCAGTACTTC.

The chain couples TRBV2 to TRBJ1-1; D ambiguous. Germline CDR1 is SNHLY and CDR2 is FYNNEI. The CDR3 totals 14 residues. V dropped 4 bases and J dropped 1 base, with 10 bases sitting between them. As DNA, the CDR3 is TGTGCCAGCAGTGTTAGACGGGAGAACACTGAAGCTTTCTTT. Residues: CASSVRRENTEAFF.